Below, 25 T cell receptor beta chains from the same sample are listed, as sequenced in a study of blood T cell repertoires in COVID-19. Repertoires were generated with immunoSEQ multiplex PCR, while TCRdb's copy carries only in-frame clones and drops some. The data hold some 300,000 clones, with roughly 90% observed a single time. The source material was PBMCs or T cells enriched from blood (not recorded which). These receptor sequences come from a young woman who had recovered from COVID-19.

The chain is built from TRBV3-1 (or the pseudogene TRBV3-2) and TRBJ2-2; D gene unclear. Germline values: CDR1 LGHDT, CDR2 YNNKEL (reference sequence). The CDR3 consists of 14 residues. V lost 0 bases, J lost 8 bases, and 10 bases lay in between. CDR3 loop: CASSQDAAFGELFF. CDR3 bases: TGTGCCAGCAGCCAAGATGCGGCTTTTGGGGAGCTGTTTTTT.

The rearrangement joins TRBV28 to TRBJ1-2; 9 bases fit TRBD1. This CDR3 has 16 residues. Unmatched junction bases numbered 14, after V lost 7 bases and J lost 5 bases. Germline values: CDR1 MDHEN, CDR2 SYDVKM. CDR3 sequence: CASTVGGDRVRYGYTF. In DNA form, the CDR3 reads TGTGCCAGCACCGTAGGGGGGGACAGGGTTCGGTATGGCTACACCTTC.

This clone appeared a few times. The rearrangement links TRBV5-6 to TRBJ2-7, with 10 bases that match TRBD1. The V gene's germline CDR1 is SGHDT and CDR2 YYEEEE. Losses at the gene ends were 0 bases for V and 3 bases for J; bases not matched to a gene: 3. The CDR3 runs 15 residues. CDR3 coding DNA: TGTGCCAGCAGCTTGGGGACAGGGGGTAACTACGAGCAGTACTTC. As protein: CASSLGTGGNYEQYF.

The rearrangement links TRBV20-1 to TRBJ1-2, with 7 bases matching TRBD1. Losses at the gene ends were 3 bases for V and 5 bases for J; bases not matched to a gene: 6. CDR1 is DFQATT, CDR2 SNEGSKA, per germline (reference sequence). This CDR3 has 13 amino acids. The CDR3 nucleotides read TGCAGTGCTAGTTCGGCAGGGGGGTATGGCTACACCTTC. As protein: CSASSAGGYGYTF.

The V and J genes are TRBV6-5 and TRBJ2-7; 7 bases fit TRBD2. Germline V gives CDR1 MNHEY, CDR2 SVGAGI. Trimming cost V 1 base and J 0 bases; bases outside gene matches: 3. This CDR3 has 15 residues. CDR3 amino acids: CASSYWEGSSYEQYF. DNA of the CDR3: TGTGCCAGCAGTTACTGGGAGGGTAGCTCCTACGAGCAGTACTTC.

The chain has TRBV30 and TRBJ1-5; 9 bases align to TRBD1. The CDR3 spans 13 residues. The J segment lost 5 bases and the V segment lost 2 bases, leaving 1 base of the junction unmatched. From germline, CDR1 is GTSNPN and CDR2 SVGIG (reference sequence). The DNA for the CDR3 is TGTGCCTGGAGTAGGACAGGGGATCAGCCCCAGCATTTT. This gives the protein CAWSRTGDQPQHF. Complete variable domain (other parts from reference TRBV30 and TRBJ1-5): SQTIHQWPATLVQPVGSPLSLECTVEGTSNPNLYWYRQAAGRGLQLLFYSVGIGQISSEVPQNLSASRPQDRQFILSSKKLLLSDSGFYLCAWSRTGDQPQHFGDGTRLSIL.

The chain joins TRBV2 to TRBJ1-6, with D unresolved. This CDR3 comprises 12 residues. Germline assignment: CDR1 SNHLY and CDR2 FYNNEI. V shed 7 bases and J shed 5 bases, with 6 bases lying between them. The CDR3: CASNLDNSPLHF. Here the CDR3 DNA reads TGTGCCAGCAATCTCGATAATTCACCCCTCCACTTT.

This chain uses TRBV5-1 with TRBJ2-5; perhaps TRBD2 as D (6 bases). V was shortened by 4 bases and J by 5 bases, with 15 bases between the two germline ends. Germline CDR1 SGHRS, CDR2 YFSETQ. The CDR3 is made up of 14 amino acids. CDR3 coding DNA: TGCGCCAGCAGCCCCGGGGGTCTTAGGGAGACCCAGTACTTC. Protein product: CASSPGGLRETQYF. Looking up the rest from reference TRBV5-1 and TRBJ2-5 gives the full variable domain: KAGVTQTPRYLIKTRGQQVTLSCSPISGHRSVSWYQQTPGQGLQFLFEYFSETQRNKGNFPGRFSGRQFSNSRSEMNVSTLELGDSALYLCASSPGGLRETQYFGPGTRLLVL.

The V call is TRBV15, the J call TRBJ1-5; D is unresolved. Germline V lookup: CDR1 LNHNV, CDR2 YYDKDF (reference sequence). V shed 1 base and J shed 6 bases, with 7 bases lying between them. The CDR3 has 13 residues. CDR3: CATSRVGGQPQHF. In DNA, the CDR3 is TGTGCCACCAGCAGAGTCGGAGGTCAGCCCCAGCATTTT.

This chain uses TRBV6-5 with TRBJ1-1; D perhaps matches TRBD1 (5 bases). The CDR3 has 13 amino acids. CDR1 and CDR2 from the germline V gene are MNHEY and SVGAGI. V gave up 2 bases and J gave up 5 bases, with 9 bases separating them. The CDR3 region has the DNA TGTGCCAGCAGTTACGGGGAGGGGACTGAAGCTTTCTTT. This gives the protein CASSYGEGTEAFF.

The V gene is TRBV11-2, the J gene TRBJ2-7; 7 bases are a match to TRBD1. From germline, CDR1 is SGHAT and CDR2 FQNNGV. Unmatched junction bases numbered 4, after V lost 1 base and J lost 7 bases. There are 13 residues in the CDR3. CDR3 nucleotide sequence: TGTGCCAGCAGCTTAGGTCCCAGGGGGGAGCAGTACTTC. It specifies CASSLGPRGEQYF.

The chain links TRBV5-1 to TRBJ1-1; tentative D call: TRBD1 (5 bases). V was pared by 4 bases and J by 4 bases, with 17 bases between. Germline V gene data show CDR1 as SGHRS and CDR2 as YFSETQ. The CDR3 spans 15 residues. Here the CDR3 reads CASSRLGGVGTEAFF. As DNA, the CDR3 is TGCGCCAGCAGCCGTCTGGGGGGAGTGGGCACTGAAGCTTTCTTT.

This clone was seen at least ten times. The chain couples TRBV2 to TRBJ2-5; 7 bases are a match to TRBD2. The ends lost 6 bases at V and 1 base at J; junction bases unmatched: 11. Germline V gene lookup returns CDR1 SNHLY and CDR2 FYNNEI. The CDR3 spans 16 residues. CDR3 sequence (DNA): TGTGCCAGCAGAGACCGAGCGGGGTCGGCCCAAGAGACCCAGTACTTC. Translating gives CASRDRAGSAQETQYF.

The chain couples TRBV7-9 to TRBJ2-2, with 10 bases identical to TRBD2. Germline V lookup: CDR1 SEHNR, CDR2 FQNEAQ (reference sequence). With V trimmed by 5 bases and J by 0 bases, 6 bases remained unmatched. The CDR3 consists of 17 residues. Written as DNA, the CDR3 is TGTGCCAGCAGCCCTAGCGGGGGAACTCCGAACACCGGGGAGCTGTTTTTT. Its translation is CASSPSGGTPNTGELFF.

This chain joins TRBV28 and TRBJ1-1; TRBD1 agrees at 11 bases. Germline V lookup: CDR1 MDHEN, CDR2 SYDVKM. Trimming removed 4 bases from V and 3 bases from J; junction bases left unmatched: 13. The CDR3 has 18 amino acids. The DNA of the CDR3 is TGTGCCAGCAGTTCCCGGACAGGGGGCTTACGGAAGGACACTGAAGCTTTCTTT. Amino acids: CASSSRTGGLRKDTEAFF.

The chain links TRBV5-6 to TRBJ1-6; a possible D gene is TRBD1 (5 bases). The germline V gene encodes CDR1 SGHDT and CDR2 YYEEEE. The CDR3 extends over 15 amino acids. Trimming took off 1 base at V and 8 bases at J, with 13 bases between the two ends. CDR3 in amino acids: CASSLRGLTDSPLHF. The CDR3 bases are TGTGCCAGCAGCTTGAGGGGCTTAACGGATTCACCCCTCCACTTT.

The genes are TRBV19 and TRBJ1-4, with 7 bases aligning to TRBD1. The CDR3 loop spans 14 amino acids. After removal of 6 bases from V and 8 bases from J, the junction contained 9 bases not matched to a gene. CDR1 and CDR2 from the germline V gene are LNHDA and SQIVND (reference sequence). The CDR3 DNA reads TGTGCCAGTAGATCGACAGGGTCGGGAGAAAAACTGTTTTTT. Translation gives CASRSTGSGEKLFF.

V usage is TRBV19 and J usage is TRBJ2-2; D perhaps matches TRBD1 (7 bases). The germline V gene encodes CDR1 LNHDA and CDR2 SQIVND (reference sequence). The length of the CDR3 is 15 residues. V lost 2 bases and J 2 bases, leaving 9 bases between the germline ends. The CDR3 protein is CASSIQGGNTGELFF. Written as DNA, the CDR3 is TGTGCCAGTAGTATACAGGGGGGAAACACCGGGGAGCTGTTTTTT.

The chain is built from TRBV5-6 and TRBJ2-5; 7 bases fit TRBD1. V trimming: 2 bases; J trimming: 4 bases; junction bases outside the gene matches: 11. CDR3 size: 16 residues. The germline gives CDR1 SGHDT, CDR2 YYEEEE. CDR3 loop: CASSFSGTELLETQYF. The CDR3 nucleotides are TGTGCCAGCAGCTTCTCCGGGACAGAGCTGTTAGAGACCCAGTACTTC.

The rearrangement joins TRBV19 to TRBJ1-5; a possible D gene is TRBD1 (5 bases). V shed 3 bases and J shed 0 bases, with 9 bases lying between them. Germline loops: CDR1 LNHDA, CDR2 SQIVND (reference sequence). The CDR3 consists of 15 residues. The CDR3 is CASSIYQGSNQPQHF. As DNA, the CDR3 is TGTGCCAGTAGTATTTACCAGGGTAGCAATCAGCCCCAGCATTTT.

The CDR3 protein is CASSQEIQRASNEQFF. CDR3 DNA: TGCGCCAGCAGCCAAGAGATTCAGCGGGCCAGCAATGAGCAGTTCTTC. The chain carries TRBV4-1 and TRBJ2-1; TRBD2 is a possible D gene (6 bases). The V end lost 0 bases, the J end lost 6 bases, and 15 bases lay between the germline ends. The CDR3 covers 16 residues. Germline loops: CDR1 MGHRA, CDR2 YSYEKL.

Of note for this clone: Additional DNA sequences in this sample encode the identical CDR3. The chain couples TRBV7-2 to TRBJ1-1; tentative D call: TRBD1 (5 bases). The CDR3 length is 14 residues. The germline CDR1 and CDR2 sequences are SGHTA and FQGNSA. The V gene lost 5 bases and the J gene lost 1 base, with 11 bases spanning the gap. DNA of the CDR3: TGTGCCAGCAGCCTCGACAGAACGAACACTGAAGCTTTCTTT. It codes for CASSLDRTNTEAFF.

CDR3 nucleotide sequence: TGTGCCAGCAGCTTAGCGGGGGGAACCTACAATGAGCAGTTCTTC. Encoded protein: CASSLAGGTYNEQFF. The chain carries TRBV7-8 and TRBJ2-1; a weak D match, TRBD2 (6 bases). The germline CDR1 and CDR2 sequences are SGHVS and FQNEAQ. The germline V and J ends were trimmed by 0 bases and 2 bases, with 8 bases remaining between them. The CDR3 is 15 residues long.

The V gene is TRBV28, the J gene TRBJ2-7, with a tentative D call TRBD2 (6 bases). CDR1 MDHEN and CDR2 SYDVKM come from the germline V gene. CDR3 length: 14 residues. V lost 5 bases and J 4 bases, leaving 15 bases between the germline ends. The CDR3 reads CASSRERPRYEQYF. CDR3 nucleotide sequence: TGTGCCAGCAGTCGGGAGCGCCCCAGGTACGAGCAGTACTTC. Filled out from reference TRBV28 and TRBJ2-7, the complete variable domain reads DVKVTQSSRYLVKRTGEKVFLECVQDMDHENMFWYRQDPGLGLRLIYFSYDVKMKEKGDIPEGYSVSREKKERFSLILESASTNQTSMYLCASSRERPRYEQYFGPGTRLTVT.

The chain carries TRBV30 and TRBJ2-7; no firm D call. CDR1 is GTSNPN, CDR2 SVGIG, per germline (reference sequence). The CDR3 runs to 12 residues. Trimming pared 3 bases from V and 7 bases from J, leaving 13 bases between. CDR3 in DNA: TGTGCCTGGAGCCCAACCCTCGGGGAGCAGTACTTC. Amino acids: CAWSPTLGEQYF. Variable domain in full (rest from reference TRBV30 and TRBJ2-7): SQTIHQWPATLVQPVGSPLSLECTVEGTSNPNLYWYRQAAGRGLQLLFYSVGIGQISSEVPQNLSASRPQDRQFILSSKKLLLSDSGFYLCAWSPTLGEQYFGPGTRLTVT.